These 5 T cell receptor beta chains share one sample of origin, sequenced in a study of T-cell memory formation after mild COVID-19. One entry per CDR3 protein, called by TCRdb with MiXCR from the 5' RACE reads. The data show 350,000 to 500,000 distinct CDR3 sequences, 23% seen once. Sequenced sample: PBMCs or a T cell subset sorted from them (not recorded which). These TCRs come from an adult woman who had mild COVID-19 (a few samples of this study predate the infection). Cell type and time point are not known.

This clonotype was observed a handful of times. CDR3: CASSPTGAEGNEQFF. The CDR3 region has the DNA TGTGCCAGCAGCCCCACAGGGGCTGAAGGCAATGAGCAGTTCTTC. The gene calls are TRBV5-6 and TRBJ2-1; 7 bases are shared with TRBD1. The V gene's germline CDR1 is SGHDT and CDR2 YYEEEE. J lost 6 bases, V lost 4 bases, and 10 bases had no gene match. The CDR3 has 15 amino acids. Supplemented by reference TRBV5-6 and TRBJ2-1, the full variable domain reads DAGVTQSPTHLIKTRGQQVTLRCSPKSGHDTVSWYQQALGQGPQFIFQYYEEEERQRGNFPDRFSGHQFPNYSSELNVNALLLGDSALYLCASSPTGAEGNEQFFGPGTRLTVL.

This clonotype was counted ten times or more. The J gene is TRBJ2-1, the V gene TRBV20-1, with D unclear. The V end was cut by 6 bases, the J end by 7 bases, with 16 bases between. Germline V gene sequence: CDR1 DFQATT, CDR2 SNEGSKA (reference sequence). The CDR3 sequence is 13 residues long. The CDR3 here is CSARLALRNEQFF. In nucleotides, the CDR3 is TGCAGTGCCCGACTCGCCTTGAGGAATGAGCAGTTCTTC.

Only a few counts were recorded for this clonotype. The chain links TRBV7-9 to TRBJ2-7; 7 nucleotides match TRBD2. From germline, CDR1 is SEHNR and CDR2 FQNEAQ (reference sequence). Trimming at V came to 6 bases and at J to 3 bases, leaving 8 bases not matched to a gene. The CDR3 is 14 amino acids. The CDR3 bases are TGTGCCAGCAGTCCATCGGGAGGAATCTACGAGCAGTACTTC. It yields the protein CASSPSGGIYEQYF.

The rearrangement uses TRBV2 and TRBJ1-5; 9 positions match TRBD1. The CDR3 consists of 13 residues. Looked up from germline, CDR1 is SNHLY and CDR2 is FYNNEI. J gave up 10 bases and V 7 bases, and 8 bases lay outside the gene matches. CDR3 nucleotide sequence: TGTGCCAGCACGGGACAGGGAATCCCCCCCCAGCATTTT. Protein: CASTGQGIPPQHF.

The chain joins TRBV5-1 to TRBJ1-1, with 7 bases that match TRBD1. The CDR3 runs to 15 residues. Germline V gene sequence: CDR1 SGHRS, CDR2 YFSETQ. J gave up 1 base and V 6 bases, and 9 bases lay outside the gene matches. CDR3 bases: TGCGCCAGCACCCTGGAGGGGGCCACGAACACTGAAGCTTTCTTT. It translates to CASTLEGATNTEAFF.